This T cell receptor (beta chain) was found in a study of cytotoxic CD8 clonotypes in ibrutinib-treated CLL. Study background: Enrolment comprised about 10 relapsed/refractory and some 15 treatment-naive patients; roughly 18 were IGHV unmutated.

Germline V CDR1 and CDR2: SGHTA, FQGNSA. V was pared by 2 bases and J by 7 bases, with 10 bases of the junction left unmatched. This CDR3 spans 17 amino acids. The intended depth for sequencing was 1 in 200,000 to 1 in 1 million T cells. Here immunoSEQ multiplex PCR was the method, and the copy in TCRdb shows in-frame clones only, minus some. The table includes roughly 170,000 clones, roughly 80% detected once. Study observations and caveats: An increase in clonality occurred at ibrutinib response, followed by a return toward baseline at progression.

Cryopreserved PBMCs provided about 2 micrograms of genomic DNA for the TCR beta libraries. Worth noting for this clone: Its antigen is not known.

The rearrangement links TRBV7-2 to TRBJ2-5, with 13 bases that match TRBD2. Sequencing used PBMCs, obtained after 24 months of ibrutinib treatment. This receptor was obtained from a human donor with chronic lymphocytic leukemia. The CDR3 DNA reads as TGTGCCAGCAGCTTAAGTGGACTAGCGGGGGCACCAGGGACCCAGTACTTC. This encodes CASSLSGLAGAPGTQYF.